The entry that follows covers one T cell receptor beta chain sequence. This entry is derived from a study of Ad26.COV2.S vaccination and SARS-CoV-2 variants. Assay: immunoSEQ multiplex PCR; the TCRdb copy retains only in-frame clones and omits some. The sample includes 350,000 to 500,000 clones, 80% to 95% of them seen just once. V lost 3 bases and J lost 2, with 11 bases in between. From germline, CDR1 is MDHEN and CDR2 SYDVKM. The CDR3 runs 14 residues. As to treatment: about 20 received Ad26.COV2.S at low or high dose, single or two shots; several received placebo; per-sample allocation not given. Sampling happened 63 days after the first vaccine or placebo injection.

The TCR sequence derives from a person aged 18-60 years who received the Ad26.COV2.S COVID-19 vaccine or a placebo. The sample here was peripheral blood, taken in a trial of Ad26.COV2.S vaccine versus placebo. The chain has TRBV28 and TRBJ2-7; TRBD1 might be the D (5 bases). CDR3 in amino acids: CASSFQGRAYEQYF. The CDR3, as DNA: TGTGCCAGCAGTTTTCAGGGCAGAGCCTACGAGCAGTACTTC. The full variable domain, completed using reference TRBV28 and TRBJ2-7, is DVKVTQSSRYLVKRTGEKVFLECVQDMDHENMFWYRQDPGLGLRLIYFSYDVKMKEKGDIPEGYSVSREKKERFSLILESASTNQTSMYLCASSFQGRAYEQYFGPGTRLTVT.